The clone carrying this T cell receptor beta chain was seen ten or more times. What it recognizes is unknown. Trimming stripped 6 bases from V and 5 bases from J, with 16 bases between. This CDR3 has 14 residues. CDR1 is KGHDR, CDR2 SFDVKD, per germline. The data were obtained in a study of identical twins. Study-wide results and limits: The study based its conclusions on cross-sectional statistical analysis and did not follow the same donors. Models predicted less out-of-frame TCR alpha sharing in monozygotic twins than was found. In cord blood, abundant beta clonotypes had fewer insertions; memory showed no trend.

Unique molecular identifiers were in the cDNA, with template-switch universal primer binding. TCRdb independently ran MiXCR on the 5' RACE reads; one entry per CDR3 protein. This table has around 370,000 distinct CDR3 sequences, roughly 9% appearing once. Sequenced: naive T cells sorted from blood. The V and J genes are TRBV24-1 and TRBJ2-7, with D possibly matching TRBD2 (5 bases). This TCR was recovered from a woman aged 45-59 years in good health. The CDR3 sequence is CATSRASGKNEQYV. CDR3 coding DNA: TGTGCCACCAGTCGGGCCTCGGGAAAAAACGAGCAGTACGTC.